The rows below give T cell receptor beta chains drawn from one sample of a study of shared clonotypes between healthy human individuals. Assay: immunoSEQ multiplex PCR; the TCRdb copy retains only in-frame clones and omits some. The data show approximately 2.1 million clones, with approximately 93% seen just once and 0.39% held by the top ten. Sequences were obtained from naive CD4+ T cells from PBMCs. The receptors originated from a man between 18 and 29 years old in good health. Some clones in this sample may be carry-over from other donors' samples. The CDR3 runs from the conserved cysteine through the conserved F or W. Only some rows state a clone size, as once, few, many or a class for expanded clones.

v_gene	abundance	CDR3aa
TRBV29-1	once	CSVLRSTDTQYF
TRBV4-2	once	CASSRGQANEKLFF
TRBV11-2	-	CASSNGGRPSKADGYTF
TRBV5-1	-	CASSLGGNSYEQYF
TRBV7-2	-	CASSLAASQETQYF
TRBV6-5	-	CASRRQGVEDGYTF
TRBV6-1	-	CASGGFRTGSYEQYF
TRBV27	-	CASRDTGRITEAFF
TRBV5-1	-	CASRSGGPYEQYF
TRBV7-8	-	CASSLVSLAGVSEQFF
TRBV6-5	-	CASRGAYNEQFF
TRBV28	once	CASSSPGRPEAFF
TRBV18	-	CASSPARGQSYEQYF
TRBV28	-	CASSFGQGVRGYTF
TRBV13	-	CASSFNIANTGELFF
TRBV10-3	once	CAISESYGQGAVVSLDGYTF
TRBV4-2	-	CASSQVSGIGEKLFF
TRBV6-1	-	CASSERMEGQNYEQYF
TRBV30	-	CAWIGQGGSEAFF
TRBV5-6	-	CASSQLYNEQYF
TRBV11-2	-	CASSLGGLGNTGELFF